These 19 T cell receptor beta chains came from one sample sequenced in a study of T cell changes during pregnancy in multiple sclerosis. Clones were read by immunoSEQ multiplex PCR, and TCRdb kept only the in-frame ones, dropping some. The table has 58,000 or so clones, about 89% seen once. The sequences come from peripheral blood, collected after pregnancy. Receptor source: a female donor with multiple sclerosis, enrolled in a pregnancy study.

The J gene is TRBJ2-2, the V gene TRBV10-3, with 7 bases identical to TRBD1. This CDR3 is 15 amino acids long. The germline gives CDR1 ENHRY, CDR2 SYGVKD. The V segment lost 6 bases and the J segment 6 bases; nucleotides outside the gene matches: 10. The CDR3 protein is CAIRISRGMSGELFF. The CDR3 DNA reads as TGTGCCATCAGGATCAGCAGGGGGATGTCCGGGGAGCTGTTTTTT.

The chain has TRBV10-2 and TRBJ2-1; TRBD1 is a possible D gene (6 bases). The CDR3 contains 16 residues. Germline-derived CDR1 and CDR2 are WSHSY and SAAADI. V lost 4 bases and J 2 bases, leaving 15 bases between the germline ends. Here the CDR3 reads CASSAQGIGTYNEQFF. In nucleotides, the CDR3 is TGCGCCAGCAGTGCCCAGGGGATAGGAACCTACAATGAGCAGTTCTTC.

The gene calls are TRBV29-1 and TRBJ2-1; D gene ambiguous. V was cut by 8 bases and J by 3 bases, with 8 bases left in between. Germline values: CDR1 SQVTM, CDR2 ANQGSEA. The CDR3 is 11 amino acids. The CDR3 sequence is CSFKFYNEQFF. DNA for the CDR3: TGCAGCTTTAAATTCTACAATGAGCAGTTCTTC.

The chain carries TRBV2 and TRBJ1-5; no clear D. The ends were cut back, 2 bases at V and 13 bases at J, with 12 bases in the middle. The CDR3 has 12 amino acids. The germline gives CDR1 SNHLY, CDR2 FYNNEI. The CDR3 region is CASSEIGEEQHF. The CDR3, as DNA: TGTGCCAGCAGTGAAATAGGAGAGGAGCAGCATTTT.

The chain combines TRBV19 with TRBJ1-6; 8 bases line up with TRBD1. Losses at the gene ends were 10 bases for V and 9 bases for J; bases not matched to a gene: 11. Germline V gene lookup returns CDR1 LNHDA and CDR2 SQIVND (reference sequence). The CDR3 has 14 residues. The CDR3 DNA is TGTGCCACCGCTTTACAGGGGGTTGGTTCACCCCTCCACTTT. It yields the protein CATALQGVGSPLHF.

V usage is TRBV7-8 and J usage is TRBJ2-2; 7 nucleotides agree with TRBD2. Germline trimming cut 5 bases from V and 3 bases from J; bases unmatched to any gene: 9. The germline V gene encodes CDR1 SGHVS and CDR2 FQNEAQ. This CDR3 is 16 amino acids long. This CDR3 is CASSGERGWDTGELFF. The CDR3 DNA follows: TGTGCCAGCAGCGGGGAGCGGGGTTGGGACACCGGGGAGCTGTTTTTT.

The sample holds a few counts of this clone. V and J are TRBV6-4 and TRBJ2-2; 7 bases map to TRBD2. CDR1 and CDR2 (germline): MRHNA, SNTAGT. This CDR3 comprises 14 residues. V shed 2 bases and J 3 bases; nucleotides not matched to a gene: 0. As DNA, the CDR3 is TGTGCCAGCAGTGACGGGGGGGACACCGGGGAGCTGTTTTTT. Translating gives CASSDGGDTGELFF.

This chain uses TRBV7-2 with TRBJ2-2, with TRBD1 matching over 9 bases. The V segment lost 3 bases and the J segment 1 base; nucleotides outside the gene matches: 0. Germline loops: CDR1 SGHTA, CDR2 FQGNSA. The length of the CDR3 is 15 residues. The CDR3 DNA reads as TGTGCCAGCAGCTTGGGACAGGGGAACACCGGGGAGCTGTTTTTT. Protein product: CASSLGQGNTGELFF.

In DNA form, the CDR3 reads TGTGCCAGCAGCCCCGACGCGGTAGAGACAGATACGCAGTATTTT. Residues: CASSPDAVETDTQYF. The chain combines TRBV5-6 with TRBJ2-3; D ambiguous. V shed 4 bases and J shed 3 bases, with 15 bases lying between them. This CDR3 has 15 amino acids. Germline V gene sequence: CDR1 SGHDT, CDR2 YYEEEE.

V usage is TRBV10-3 and J usage is TRBJ2-5; possible D gene TRBD2, 5 bases. Germline assignment: CDR1 ENHRY and CDR2 SYGVKD. The CDR3 runs to 13 residues. The V and J ends lost 6 bases and 2 bases respectively, with 10 bases between them. For the CDR3, the DNA is TGTGCCATCAGCCTAGCTAGGCAAGAGACCCAGTACTTC. Residues: CAISLARQETQYF.

The chain has TRBV28 and TRBJ1-2; 7 bases match TRBD1. J was trimmed by 2 bases and V by 6 bases; bases with no gene match: 6. Germline loops: CDR1 MDHEN, CDR2 SYDVKM. The CDR3 is 14 amino acids. The CDR3 sequence: CASRRQGTNYGYTF. The CDR3 nucleotides are TGTGCCAGCAGACGACAGGGTACGAACTATGGCTACACCTTC.

CDR3 DNA sequence: TGCGCCAGCAGCCGATTTACCAGGGGTGGGGACACTGAAGCTTTCTTT. It codes for CASSRFTRGGDTEAFF. The chain links TRBV4-1 to TRBJ1-1; a weak D match, TRBD1 (6 bases). This CDR3 spans 16 amino acids. Between the trimmed V and J ends, which lost 4 bases and 3 bases, there was a span of 18 bases. The V gene's germline CDR1 is MGHRA and CDR2 YSYEKL.

The DNA of the CDR3 is TGTGCCAGCAGCCCGGGGGACAGGGGGGTCAGGGAGCAGTTCTTC. Translation: CASSPGDRGVREQFF. The gene calls are TRBV7-9 and TRBJ2-1, with 11 bases lining up with TRBD1. This CDR3 contains 15 residues. Trimming took 5 bases from V and 10 from J; bases not matched to a gene: 10. Germline CDR1 is SEHNR and CDR2 is FQNEAQ (reference sequence).

The chain is built from TRBV4-1 and TRBJ1-1; TRBD1 aligns across 7 bases. Trimming took 0 bases from V and 4 from J; bases not matched to a gene: 5. The CDR3 is made up of 15 amino acids. Germline CDR1 MGHRA, CDR2 YSYEKL. The CDR3 DNA reads as TGCGCCAGCAGCCAAGAGGGGCAGGGGGGCACTGAAGCTTTCTTT. This codes for CASSQEGQGGTEAFF.

The V and J genes are TRBV15 and TRBJ1-1, with D possibly TRBD1 on 5 matching bases. The CDR3 is 13 amino acids. The germline V gene encodes CDR1 LNHNV and CDR2 YYDKDF (reference sequence). V was shortened by 0 bases and J by 11 bases, with 13 bases between the two germline ends. In nucleotides, the CDR3 is TGTGCCACCAGCAGAGACAGGGATGAGGTCGCTTTCTTT. Amino acid sequence: CATSRDRDEVAFF. Combining the CDR3 with reference TRBV15 and TRBJ1-1 gives the whole variable domain DAMVIQNPRYQVTQFGKPVTLSCSQTLNHNVMYWYQQKSSQAPKLLFHYYDKDFNNEADTPDNFQSRRPNTSFCFLDIRSPGLGDTAMYLCATSRDRDEVAFFGQGTRLTVV.

The chain has TRBV7-2 and TRBJ1-5, with D unresolved. V shed 4 bases and J shed 5 bases, with 15 bases lying between them. Germline CDR1 SGHTA, CDR2 FQGNSA. This CDR3 comprises 15 residues. CDR3 loop: CASSSTWGGDQPQHF. The CDR3 DNA follows: TGTGCCAGCAGCTCAACATGGGGAGGCGATCAGCCCCAGCATTTT.

This clone has a single count. The CDR3 region has the DNA TGTGCCAGTAGTATCGATGCTGGACATAAAAGCCTCGAGCAGTACTTC. Its protein product is CASSIDAGHKSLEQYF. This chain connects TRBV19 to TRBJ2-7, with D possibly matching TRBD1 (5 bases). The CDR3 covers 16 residues. Trimming cost V 3 bases and J 6 bases, with 21 bases left between them. The V gene's germline CDR1 is LNHDA and CDR2 SQIVND (reference sequence).

The chain recombines TRBV4-1 with TRBJ1-1; D is undetermined. Looked up from germline, CDR1 is MGHRA and CDR2 is YSYEKL. V gave up 0 bases and J gave up 1 base, with 6 bases separating them. This CDR3 spans 14 amino acids. The CDR3 protein is CASSQETENTEAFF. CDR3 bases: TGCGCCAGCAGCCAAGAAACAGAGAACACTGAAGCTTTCTTT.

The rearrangement joins TRBV7-3 to TRBJ1-1, with 7 nucleotides matching TRBD1. Per germline, CDR1 SGHTA and CDR2 FQGTGA. V shed 4 bases and J 1 base; nucleotides not matched to a gene: 6. The CDR3 runs to 15 residues. For the CDR3, the DNA is TGTGCCAGCAGCTCCTCCGGGACAGCGAACACTGAAGCTTTCTTT. Protein sequence: CASSSSGTANTEAFF. The full variable domain, completed using reference TRBV7-3 and TRBJ1-1, is GAGVSQTPSNKVTEKGKYVELRCDPISGHTALYWYRQSLGQGPEFLIYFQGTGAADDSGLPNDRFFAVRPEGSVSTLKIQRTERGDSAVYLCASSSSGTANTEAFFGQGTRLTVV.